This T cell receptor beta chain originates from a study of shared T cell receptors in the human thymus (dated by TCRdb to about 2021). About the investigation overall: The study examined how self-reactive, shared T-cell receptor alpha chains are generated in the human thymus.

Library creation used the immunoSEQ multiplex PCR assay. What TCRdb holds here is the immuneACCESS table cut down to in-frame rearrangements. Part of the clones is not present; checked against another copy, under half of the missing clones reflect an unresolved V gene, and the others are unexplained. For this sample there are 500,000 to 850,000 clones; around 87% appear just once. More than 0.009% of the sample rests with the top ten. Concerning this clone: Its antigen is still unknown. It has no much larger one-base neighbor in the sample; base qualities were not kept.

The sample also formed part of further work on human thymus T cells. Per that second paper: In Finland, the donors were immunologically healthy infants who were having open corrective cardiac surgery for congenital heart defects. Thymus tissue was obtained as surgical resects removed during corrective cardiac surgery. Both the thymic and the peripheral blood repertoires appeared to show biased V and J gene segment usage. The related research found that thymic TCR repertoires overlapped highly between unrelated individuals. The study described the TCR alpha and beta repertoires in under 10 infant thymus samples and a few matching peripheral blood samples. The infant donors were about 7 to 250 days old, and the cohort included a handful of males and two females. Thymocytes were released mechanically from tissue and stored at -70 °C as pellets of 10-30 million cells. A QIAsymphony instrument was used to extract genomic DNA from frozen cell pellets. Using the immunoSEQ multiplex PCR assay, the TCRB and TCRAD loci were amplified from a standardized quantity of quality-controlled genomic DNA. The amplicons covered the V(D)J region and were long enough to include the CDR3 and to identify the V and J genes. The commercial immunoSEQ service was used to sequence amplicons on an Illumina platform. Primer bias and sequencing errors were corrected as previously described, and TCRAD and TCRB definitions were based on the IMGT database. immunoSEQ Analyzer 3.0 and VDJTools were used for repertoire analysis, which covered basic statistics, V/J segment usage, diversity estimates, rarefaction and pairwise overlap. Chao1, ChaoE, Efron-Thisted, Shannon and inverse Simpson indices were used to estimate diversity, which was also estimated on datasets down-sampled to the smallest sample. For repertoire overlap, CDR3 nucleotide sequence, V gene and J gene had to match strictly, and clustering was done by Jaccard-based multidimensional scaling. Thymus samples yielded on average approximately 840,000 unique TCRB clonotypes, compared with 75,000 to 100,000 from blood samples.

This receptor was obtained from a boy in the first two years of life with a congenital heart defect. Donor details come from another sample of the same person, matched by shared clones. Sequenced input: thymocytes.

CDR3 region: CASSKDPETLSNYGYTF. Here is the DNA: TGTGCCAGCAGCAAAGACCCTGAGACTTTATCTAACTATGGCTACACCTTC. The chain was built from TRBV21-1 and TRBJ1-2. TRBV21-1 is a pseudogene segment. The CDR3 spans 17 residues, from the cysteine through the phenylalanine. Left in the record is the CDR3 DNA by itself, 51 bases read in frame from the first base.